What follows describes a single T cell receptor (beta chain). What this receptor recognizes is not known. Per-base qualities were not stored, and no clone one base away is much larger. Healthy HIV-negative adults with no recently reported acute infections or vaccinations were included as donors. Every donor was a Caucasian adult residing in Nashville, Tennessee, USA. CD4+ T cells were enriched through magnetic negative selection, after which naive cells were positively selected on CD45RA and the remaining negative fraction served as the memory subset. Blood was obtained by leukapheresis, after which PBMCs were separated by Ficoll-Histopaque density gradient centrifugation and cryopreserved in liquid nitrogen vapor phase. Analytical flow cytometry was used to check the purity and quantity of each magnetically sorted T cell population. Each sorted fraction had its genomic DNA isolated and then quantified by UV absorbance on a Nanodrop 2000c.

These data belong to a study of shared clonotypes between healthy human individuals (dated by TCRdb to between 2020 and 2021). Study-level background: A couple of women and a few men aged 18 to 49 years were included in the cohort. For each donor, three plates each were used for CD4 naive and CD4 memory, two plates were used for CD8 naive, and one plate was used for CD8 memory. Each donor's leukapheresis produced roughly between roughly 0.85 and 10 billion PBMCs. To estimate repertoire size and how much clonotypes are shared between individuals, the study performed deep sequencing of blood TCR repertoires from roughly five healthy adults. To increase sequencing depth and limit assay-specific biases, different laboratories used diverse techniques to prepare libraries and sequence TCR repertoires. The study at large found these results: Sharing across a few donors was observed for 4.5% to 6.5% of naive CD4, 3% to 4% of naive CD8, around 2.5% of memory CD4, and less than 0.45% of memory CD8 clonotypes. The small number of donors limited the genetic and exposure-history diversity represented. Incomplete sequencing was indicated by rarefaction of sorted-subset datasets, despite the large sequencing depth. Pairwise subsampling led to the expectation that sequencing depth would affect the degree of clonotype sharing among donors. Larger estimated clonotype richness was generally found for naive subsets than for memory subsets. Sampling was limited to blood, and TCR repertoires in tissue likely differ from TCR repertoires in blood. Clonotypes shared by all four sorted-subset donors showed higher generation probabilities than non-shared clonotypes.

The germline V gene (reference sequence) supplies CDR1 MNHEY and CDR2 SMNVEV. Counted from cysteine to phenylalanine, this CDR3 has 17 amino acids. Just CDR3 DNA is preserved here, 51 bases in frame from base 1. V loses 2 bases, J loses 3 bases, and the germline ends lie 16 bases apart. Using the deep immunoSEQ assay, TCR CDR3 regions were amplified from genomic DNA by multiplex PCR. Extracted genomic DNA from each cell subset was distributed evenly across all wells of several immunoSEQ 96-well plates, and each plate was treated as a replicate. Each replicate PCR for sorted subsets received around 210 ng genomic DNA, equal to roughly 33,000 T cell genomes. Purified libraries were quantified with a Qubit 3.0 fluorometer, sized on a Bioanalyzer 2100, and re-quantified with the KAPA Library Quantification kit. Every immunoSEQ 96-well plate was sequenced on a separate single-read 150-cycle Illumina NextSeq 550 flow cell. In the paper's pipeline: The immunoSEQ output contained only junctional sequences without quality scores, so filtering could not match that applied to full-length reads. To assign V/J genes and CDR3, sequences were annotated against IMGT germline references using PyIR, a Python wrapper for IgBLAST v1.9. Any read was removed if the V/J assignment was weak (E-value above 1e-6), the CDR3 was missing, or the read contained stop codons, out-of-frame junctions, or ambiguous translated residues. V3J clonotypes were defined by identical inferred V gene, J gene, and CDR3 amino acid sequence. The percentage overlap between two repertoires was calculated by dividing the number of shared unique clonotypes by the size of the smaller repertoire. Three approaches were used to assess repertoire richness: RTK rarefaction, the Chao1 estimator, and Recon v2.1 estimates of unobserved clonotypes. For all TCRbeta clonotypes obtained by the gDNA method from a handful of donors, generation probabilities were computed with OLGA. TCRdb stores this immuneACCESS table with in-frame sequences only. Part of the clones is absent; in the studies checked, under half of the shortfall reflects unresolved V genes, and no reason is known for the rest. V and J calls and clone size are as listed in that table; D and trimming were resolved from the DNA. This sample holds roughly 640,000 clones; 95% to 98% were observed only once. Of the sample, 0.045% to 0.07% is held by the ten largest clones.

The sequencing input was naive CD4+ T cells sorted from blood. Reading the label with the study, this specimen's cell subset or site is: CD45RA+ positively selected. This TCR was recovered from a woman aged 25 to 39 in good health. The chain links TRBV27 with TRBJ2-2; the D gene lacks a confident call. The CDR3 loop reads CASSLGQAPPDTGELFF. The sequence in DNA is TGTGCCAGCAGTTTAGGGCAGGCCCCACCGGACACCGGGGAGCTGTTTTTT.